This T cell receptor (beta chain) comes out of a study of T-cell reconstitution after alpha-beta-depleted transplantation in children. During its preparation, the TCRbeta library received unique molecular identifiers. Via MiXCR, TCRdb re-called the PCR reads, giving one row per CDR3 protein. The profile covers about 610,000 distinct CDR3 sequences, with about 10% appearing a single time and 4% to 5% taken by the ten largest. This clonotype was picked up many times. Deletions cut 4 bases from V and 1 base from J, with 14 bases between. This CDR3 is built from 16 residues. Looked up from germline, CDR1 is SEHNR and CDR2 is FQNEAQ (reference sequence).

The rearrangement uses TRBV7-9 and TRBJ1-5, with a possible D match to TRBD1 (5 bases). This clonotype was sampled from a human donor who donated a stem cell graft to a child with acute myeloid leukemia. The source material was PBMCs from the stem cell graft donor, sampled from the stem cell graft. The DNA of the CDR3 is TGTGCCAGCAGCTCGTGGGGGGGAGTCAGCAATCAGCCCCAGCATTTT. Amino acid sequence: CASSSWGGVSNQPQHF.